The TCR beta chain described here comes from a study of shared clonotypes between healthy human individuals. This table comes from immunoSEQ multiplex PCR, and its TCRdb copy is limited to in-frame clones, with some not included. Of about 980,000 clones listed, approximately 80% were seen once; the top ten hold approximately 1.5%. Subsets obtained from CD4+ cells comprised CD45RA+ naive and CD45RA-negative memory cells. Study-wide results and caveats: Sampling included only blood; tissue repertoires likely differ.

A note on this clone: What it recognizes is unknown.

Sample: memory CD4+ T cells sorted from blood. Subset defined: CD45RA-negative fraction. The source is a man between 18 and 35 years old in good health.

CDR3 region: CASSLYSLNTEAFF. The CDR3, as DNA: TGCGCCAGCAGCTTGTACAGTTTGAACACTGAAGCTTTCTTT. This chain uses TRBV5-1 with TRBJ1-1; no definite D call. Trimming removed 1 base at V and 0 bases at J, with 7 bases between. Per germline, CDR1 SGHRS and CDR2 YFSETQ. The CDR3 runs 14 residues.